The 13 T cell receptor beta chains presented below share a single source sample, sequenced in a study of chemoradiotherapy in HPV16-positive cancers. Some clones are missing from TCRdb's copy, which holds only in-frame ones; the method was immunoSEQ multiplex PCR. The sample consists of 8,000 to 9,000 clones, around 72% of them appearing once. This material was acquired from a patient who underwent chemoradiotherapy. These receptors all stem from a human donor with HPV-associated anogenital cancer.

The chain recombines TRBV28 with TRBJ2-2; D uncertain. Trimming pared 5 bases from V and 6 bases from J, leaving 16 bases between. The CDR3 runs to 15 residues. Germline V gene sequence: CDR1 MDHEN, CDR2 SYDVKM. CDR3 nucleotides: TGTGCCAGCAGTCCCCCCCGTCCAGGACCCGGGGAGCTGTTTTTT. Its translation is CASSPPRPGPGELFF. The complete variable domain, with remaining parts taken from reference TRBV28 and TRBJ2-2, reads DVKVTQSSRYLVKRTGEKVFLECVQDMDHENMFWYRQDPGLGLRLIYFSYDVKMKEKGDIPEGYSVSREKKERFSLILESASTNQTSMYLCASSPPRPGPGELFFGEGSRLTVL.

The chain employs TRBV28 and TRBJ1-2; possible D gene TRBD1, 6 bases. The CDR3 totals 13 residues. Germline V gene lookup returns CDR1 MDHEN and CDR2 SYDVKM. Trimming left V 5 bases short and J 8 bases short, with 15 bases between. CDR3 sequence reads: CASSHPSGDGYTF. CDR3 nucleotides: TGTGCCAGCAGTCACCCGTCAGGGGACGGCTACACCTTC.

The chain carries TRBV28 and TRBJ2-5; perhaps TRBD2 as D (5 bases). The CDR3 length is 16 residues. Trimming removed 6 bases at V and 2 bases at J, with 19 bases between. In germline, CDR1 is MDHEN, CDR2 SYDVKM. The CDR3 spells CASSSYRRRYQETQYF. Here the CDR3 DNA reads TGTGCCAGCAGCTCTTATAGGAGGAGGTATCAAGAGACCCAGTACTTC.

This chain joins TRBV5-1 and TRBJ2-3; perhaps TRBD1 as D (5 bases). This CDR3 has 14 amino acids. Germline loops: CDR1 SGHRS, CDR2 YFSETQ. Between the trimmed V and J ends, which lost 4 bases and 5 bases, there was a span of 14 bases. The CDR3 DNA reads TGCGCCAGCAGCCCCCAGGGCCCAGGAGATACGCAGTATTTT. Amino acids: CASSPQGPGDTQYF.

This clone occurred once. This chain uses TRBV7-3 with TRBJ1-1, with D possibly being TRBD1 (5 bases). Germline loops: CDR1 SGHTA, CDR2 FQGTGA. This CDR3 comprises 13 residues. V was trimmed by 5 bases and J by 3 bases, leaving 10 bases between them. The DNA of the CDR3 is TGTGCCAGCAGCGCCGACAGTCACACTGAAGCTTTCTTT. This translates into CASSADSHTEAFF. Using reference TRBV7-3 and TRBJ1-1 for the parts outside the CDR3, the full variable domain is GAGVSQTPSNKVTEKGKYVELRCDPISGHTALYWYRQSLGQGPEFLIYFQGTGAADDSGLPNDRFFAVRPEGSVSTLKIQRTERGDSAVYLCASSADSHTEAFFGQGTRLTVV.

This chain uses TRBV11-2 with TRBJ2-1, with TRBD2 identical over 12 bases. CDR1 and CDR2 (germline): SGHAT, FQNNGV. CDR3 length: 18 amino acids. Losses at the gene ends were 2 bases for V and 0 bases for J; bases not matched to a gene: 5. The CDR3 nucleotides read TGTGCCAGCAGCTTACTAGCGGGAGGGGTAAGCTCCTACAATGAGCAGTTCTTC. Its protein product is CASSLLAGGVSSYNEQFF.

The V and J genes are TRBV28 and TRBJ1-1; no definite D call. Germline V gives CDR1 MDHEN, CDR2 SYDVKM. The CDR3 is made up of 14 amino acids. Trimming removed 3 bases from V and 2 bases from J, with 10 bases in between. This CDR3 is CASSFWSQNTEAFF. DNA of the CDR3: TGTGCCAGCAGTTTTTGGTCCCAAAACACTGAAGCTTTCTTT.

V gene TRBV9 combines with J gene TRBJ2-2, with 11 bases lining up with TRBD2. J lost 3 bases, V lost 4 bases, and 11 bases had no gene match. Looked up from germline, CDR1 is SGDLS and CDR2 is YYNGEE. The CDR3 is made up of 18 amino acids. The DNA of the CDR3 is TGTGCCAGCAGCCCCGGGACTAGCGGAAGAGGGTACACCGGGGAGCTGTTTTTT. It is translated as CASSPGTSGRGYTGELFF.

The rearrangement links TRBV7-2 to TRBJ1-1; D uncertain. Trimming took 4 bases from V and 4 from J, leaving 19 bases between them. The CDR3 has 16 residues. Per the germline V gene, CDR1 is SGHTA and CDR2 is FQGNSA. The CDR3 region is CASSSRTGTRSTEAFF. The CDR3 DNA is TGTGCCAGCAGCTCCCGGACTGGAACTAGGAGCACTGAAGCTTTCTTT.

On this clone: Distinct nucleotide sequences in the sample also encode this CDR3. The chain is built from TRBV15 and TRBJ1-2; D is possibly TRBD1 (6 bases). The CDR3 has 14 residues. The germline gives CDR1 LNHNV, CDR2 YYDKDF (reference sequence). V lost 4 bases and J lost 5, with 14 bases in between. CDR3 nucleotide sequence: TGTGCCACCAGCAATACCACAGGGTTTTATGGCTACACCTTC. Translated, it gives CATSNTTGFYGYTF.

The V gene is TRBV4-1, the J gene TRBJ2-5, with no clear D. The CDR3 is 15 residues long. The germline gives CDR1 MGHRA, CDR2 YSYEKL. V lost 0 bases, J lost 5 bases, and 13 bases lay in between. As DNA, the CDR3 is TGCGCCAGCAGCCAAGAATCTTTGCGGTTCGAGACCCAGTACTTC. Residues: CASSQESLRFETQYF.

This clone is deemed medium-sized. The rearrangement links TRBV19 to TRBJ2-5, with D possibly matching TRBD1 (5 bases). CDR3 length: 13 amino acids. V was cut by 3 bases and J by 5 bases, with 10 bases left in between. Germline CDR1 is LNHDA and CDR2 is SQIVND (reference sequence). The CDR3 loop is CASSIRQYETQYF. The CDR3 coding sequence is TGTGCCAGTAGTATTAGACAGTACGAGACCCAGTACTTC.

The chain is built from TRBV5-6 and TRBJ2-1; 10 bases map to TRBD2. V lost 0 bases to trimming and J lost 5 bases; unmatched junction nucleotides: 2. This CDR3 is built from 15 residues. Germline V gene data show CDR1 as SGHDT and CDR2 as YYEEEE. The CDR3 protein is CASSLGLAGDNEQFF. In DNA, the CDR3 is TGTGCCAGCAGCTTGGGGCTAGCGGGAGACAATGAGCAGTTCTTC.